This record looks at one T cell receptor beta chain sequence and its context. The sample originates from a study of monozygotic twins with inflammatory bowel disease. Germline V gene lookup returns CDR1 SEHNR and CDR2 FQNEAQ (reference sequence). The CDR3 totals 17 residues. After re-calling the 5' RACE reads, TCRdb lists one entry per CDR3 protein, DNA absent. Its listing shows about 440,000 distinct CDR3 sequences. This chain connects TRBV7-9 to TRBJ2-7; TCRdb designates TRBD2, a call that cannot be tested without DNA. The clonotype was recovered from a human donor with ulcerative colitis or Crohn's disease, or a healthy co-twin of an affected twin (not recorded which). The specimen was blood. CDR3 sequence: CASSSTSGGANLYEQYF.